This T cell receptor beta chain was found in a study of pediatric ulcerative colitis. Overall study findings and caveats: Acute severe colitis showed lower rectal diversity from clonal expansions. A couple of patients had blood samples with substantially reduced template counts.

Assay used: immunoSEQ multiplex PCR; TCRdb lists only in-frame clones, some missing. The sample has about 37,000 clones; over 70% are singletons. Rectal tissue came from one to two pinch biopsies taken at colonoscopy. In the case of this clone: Antigen unknown.

The specimen was gut tissue. This sequence originates from a boy aged 5-17 years with severe ulcerative colitis.

The CDR3 is CASSGPYRESEQYF. The CDR3 DNA is TGTGCCAGCAGCGGCCCGTACAGGGAATCCGAGCAGTACTTC. This rearrangement joins TRBV5-6 to TRBJ2-7, with D possibly matching TRBD1 (6 bases). The CDR3 consists of 14 residues. CDR1 and CDR2 (germline): SGHDT, YYEEEE. Trimming took 4 bases from V and 6 from J, leaving 17 bases between them. The whole variable domain, filled in from reference TRBV5-6 and TRBJ2-7, reads DAGVTQSPTHLIKTRGQQVTLRCSPKSGHDTVSWYQQALGQGPQFIFQYYEEEERQRGNFPDRFSGHQFPNYSSELNVNALLLGDSALYLCASSGPYRESEQYFGPGTRLTVT.